This note documents a single TCR beta chain sequence. Clones were sequenced by immunoSEQ multiplex PCR, and TCRdb holds only the in-frame ones, with some missing. The sample includes around 7,800 clones, about four fifths of them seen just once. This sample was included in a study of control samples from healthy donors and cancer patients. Germline V gene lookup returns CDR1 SGHRS and CDR2 YFSETQ. The CDR3 spans 13 residues. V lost 2 bases and J lost 2, with 6 bases in between. The sample comprised PBMCs. This receptor was identified in a man aged 65 to 79 with lung cancer. This chain links TRBV5-1 with TRBJ2-3; D is ambiguous. The CDR3 sequence is CASSFWNTDTQYF. The DNA of the CDR3 is TGCGCCAGCAGCTTTTGGAACACAGATACGCAGTATTTT.